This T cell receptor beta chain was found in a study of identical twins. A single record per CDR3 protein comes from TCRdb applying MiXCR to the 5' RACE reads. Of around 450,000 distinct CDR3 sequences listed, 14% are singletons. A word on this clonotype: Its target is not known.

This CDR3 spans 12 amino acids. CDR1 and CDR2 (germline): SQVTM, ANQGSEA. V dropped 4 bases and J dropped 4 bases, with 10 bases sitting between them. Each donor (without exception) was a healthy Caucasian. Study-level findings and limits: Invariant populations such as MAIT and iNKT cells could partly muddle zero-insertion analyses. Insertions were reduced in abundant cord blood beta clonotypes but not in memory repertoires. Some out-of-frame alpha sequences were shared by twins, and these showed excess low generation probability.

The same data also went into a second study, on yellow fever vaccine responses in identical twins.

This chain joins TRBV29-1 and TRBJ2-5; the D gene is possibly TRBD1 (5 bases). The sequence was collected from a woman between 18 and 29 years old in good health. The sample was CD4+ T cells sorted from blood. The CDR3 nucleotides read TGCAGCGTTGTGGCAGGGATAGAGACCCAGTACTTC. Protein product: CSVVAGIETQYF.